Below, 6 T cell receptor beta chains from the same sample are listed, as sequenced in a study of cytomegalovirus exposure and HLA in healthy donors. The study ran its PCR with 60 Vbeta and 13 Jbeta primers. The repertoire was sequenced with immunoSEQ multiplex PCR; TCRdb's copy has only in-frame clones and lacks some. The sample gives fewer than 100,000 clones, over 60% of which show up once; over 15% is in the top ten. The sequenced sample was PBMCs. These receptor sequences come from a man aged 55 to 70 in good health and CMV-seropositive.

The chain combines TRBV7-3 with TRBJ2-3, with 9 bases aligning to TRBD1. The length of the CDR3 is 16 residues. The germline gives CDR1 SGHTA, CDR2 FQGTGA. The V and J ends lost 5 bases and 4 bases, in that order; junction bases with no gene match: 10. The CDR3 protein is CASSRPDRGYADTQYF. In DNA form, the CDR3 reads TGTGCCAGCAGCCGCCCGGACAGGGGTTACGCAGATACGCAGTATTTT. Looking up the rest from reference TRBV7-3 and TRBJ2-3 gives the full variable domain: GAGVSQTPSNKVTEKGKYVELRCDPISGHTALYWYRQSLGQGPEFLIYFQGTGAADDSGLPNDRFFAVRPEGSVSTLKIQRTERGDSAVYLCASSRPDRGYADTQYFGPGTRLTVL.

The J gene is TRBJ1-1, the V gene TRBV7-8, with D perhaps TRBD1 (6 bases). CDR3 length equals 15 residues. V was pared by 5 bases and J by 5 bases, with 18 bases between. Germline values: CDR1 SGHVS, CDR2 FQNEAQ. The CDR3 loop reads CASSTRGGAGTEAFF. The CDR3 coding sequence is TGTGCCAGCAGCACGAGGGGGGGGGCAGGGACTGAAGCTTTCTTT. Looking up the rest from reference TRBV7-8 and TRBJ1-1 gives the full variable domain: GAGVSQSPRYKVAKRGQDVALRCDPISGHVSLFWYQQALGQGPEFLTYFQNEAQLDKSGLPSDRFFAERPEGSVSTLKIQRTQQEDSAVYLCASSTRGGAGTEAFFGQGTRLTVV.

A word on this clone: At one boundary the junction diverges from the germline segment, which might be a read error. V and J are TRBV7-9 and TRBJ1-2; no clear D. The CDR3 covers 12 residues. CDR1 and CDR2 from the germline V gene are SEHNR and FQNEAQ (reference sequence). As DNA, the CDR3 is TGTTCCAGCACCGAAGGAGGTAGGGGCTACACCTTC. This translates into CSSTEGGRGYTF.

The chain has TRBV2 and TRBJ2-1; the D gene is possibly TRBD2 (6 bases). Germline V gene data show CDR1 as SNHLY and CDR2 as FYNNEI. This CDR3 spans 15 amino acids. V lost 4 bases and J 8 bases, leaving 18 bases between the germline ends. CDR3 region: CASSGVGRTTDEQFF. CDR3 sequence (DNA): TGTGCCAGCAGTGGTGTGGGGAGGACAACCGATGAGCAGTTCTTC.

The J gene is TRBJ2-3, the V gene TRBV15; 8 nucleotides line up with TRBD1. V was pared by 6 bases and J by 5 bases, with 16 bases of the junction left unmatched. Germline V lookup: CDR1 LNHNV, CDR2 YYDKDF (reference sequence). The CDR3 runs 17 residues. The CDR3 DNA is TGTGCCACCAGTGCGGGGCCAGGACAGGGTGGTCAAGATACGCAGTATTTT. Protein product: CATSAGPGQGGQDTQYF.

This clone was seen only once. The genes are TRBV6-5 and TRBJ2-2; 8 bases map to TRBD1. The CDR3 spans 15 residues. V lost 5 bases to trimming and J lost 6 bases; unmatched junction nucleotides: 8. Germline CDR1 MNHEY, CDR2 SVGAGI. In DNA, the CDR3 is TGTGCCAGCAGTAGACAGGGGAGTTTGCCCGGGGAGCTGTTTTTT. Its translation: CASSRQGSLPGELFF.